The clone carrying this T cell receptor beta chain occurred a few times. The antigen remains unidentified. The sample belongs to a study of T-cell memory formation after mild COVID-19. Study-level background: The two donors had largely donor-specific TCR clusters.

TCRdb ran MiXCR on the 5' RACE reads and lists one entry per CDR3 protein. The sample yields 500,000 to 550,000 distinct CDR3 sequences, around 21% seen once. This CDR3 contains 12 residues. CDR1 and CDR2 (germline): SGHRS, YFSETQ. With 3 bases removed from V and 10 bases from J, the gap between germline ends came to 11 bases. Broader study findings: Among clones contracting day 15 to 85, CD4/CD8 was balanced, whereas later expanders leaned CD4+. Pre-infection memory contained some responding clones, which suggested that cross-reactive memory had joined.

The genes are TRBV5-1 and TRBJ2-1; TRBD1 is a possible D gene (6 bases). Specimen: PBMCs or a T cell subset sorted from them (not recorded which). This receptor was identified in an adult woman who had mild COVID-19 (a few samples of this study predate the infection). Cell type and time point are not known. CDR3 nucleotides: TGCGCCAGCAGCTCAGGGGTCGGGGAGCAGTTCTTC. Its translation is CASSSGVGEQFF.